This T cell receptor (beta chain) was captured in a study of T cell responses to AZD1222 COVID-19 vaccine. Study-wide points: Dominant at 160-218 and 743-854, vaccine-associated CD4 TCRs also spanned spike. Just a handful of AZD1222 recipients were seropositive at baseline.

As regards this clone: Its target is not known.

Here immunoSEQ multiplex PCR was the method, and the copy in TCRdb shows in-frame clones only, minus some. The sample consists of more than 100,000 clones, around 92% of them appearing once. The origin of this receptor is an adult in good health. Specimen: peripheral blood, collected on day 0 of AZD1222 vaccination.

CDR3 region: CASSDGQNYGYTF. CDR3 DNA: TGTGCCAGCAGTGACGGCCAGAATTATGGCTACACCTTC. The genes are TRBV6-4 and TRBJ1-2; no clear D. Germline V gene sequence: CDR1 MRHNA, CDR2 SNTAGT. V was pared by 2 bases and J by 5 bases, with 9 bases between. There are 13 residues in the CDR3.